A single sample is the source of the 18 T cell receptor beta chains below, sequenced in a study of blood T cell repertoires in COVID-19. Produced via immunoSEQ multiplex PCR; TCRdb's table is partial and in-frame only. The table has more than 45,000 clones, roughly nine tenths seen once. Sequencing input: peripheral blood. These receptor sequences come from a human donor in a cohort sampled during active COVID-19.

The chain employs TRBV28 and TRBJ2-1; TRBD2 agrees at 8 bases. Germline V gene data show CDR1 as MDHEN and CDR2 as SYDVKM. After removal of 1 base from V and 5 bases from J, the junction contained 10 bases not matched to a gene. This CDR3 comprises 17 residues. The CDR3: CASSLSGLEAGNNEQFF. The CDR3 DNA reads as TGTGCCAGCAGTTTATCGGGACTAGAGGCCGGAAACAATGAGCAGTTCTTC.

The chain carries TRBV13 and TRBJ2-1; tentative D call: TRBD2 (6 bases). CDR3 size: 13 residues. Trimming left V 5 bases short and J 10 bases short, with 15 bases between. Germline V lookup: CDR1 PRHDT, CDR2 FYEKMQ (reference sequence). The CDR3 loop reads CASSLKAGGEQFF. As DNA, the CDR3 is TGTGCCAGCAGCCTAAAGGCCGGAGGGGAGCAGTTCTTC.

CDR3 loop: CASSSGYGYTF. The CDR3 DNA sequence: TGTGCCAGCAGTTCAGGCTATGGCTACACCTTC. The V and J genes are TRBV6-4 and TRBJ1-2, with D uncertain. Germline CDR1 reads MRHNA; CDR2 reads SNTAGT. V was cut by 5 bases and J by 4 bases, with 5 bases left in between. This CDR3 spans 11 amino acids.

This rearrangement joins TRBV19 to TRBJ1-2; no clear D gene. V was shortened by 4 bases and J by 0 bases, with 6 bases between the two germline ends. The germline CDR1 and CDR2 sequences are LNHDA and SQIVND (reference sequence). This CDR3 has 13 residues. The CDR3 sequence: CASSRLANYGYTF. In DNA form, the CDR3 reads TGTGCCAGTAGTAGGTTAGCTAACTATGGCTACACCTTC.

The chain couples TRBV6-2 or TRBV6-3 to TRBJ1-1; the match to TRBD1 covers 7 bases. The CDR3 runs to 14 residues. CDR1 is MNHEY and CDR2 is SVGEGT in the germline V gene. V lost 2 bases and J lost 6; bases outside the gene matches: 6. CDR3 DNA sequence: TGTGCCAGCAGTTACACGGGACAGTCGCCTGAAGCTTTCTTT. Translating gives CASSYTGQSPEAFF.

The genes are TRBV19 and TRBJ1-1; D remains unclear. V gave up 2 bases and J gave up 4 bases, with 11 bases separating them. The germline V gene encodes CDR1 LNHDA and CDR2 SQIVND (reference sequence). This CDR3 contains 14 residues. CDR3 bases: TGTGCCAGTAGTATACACGGAGAGGGCACTGAAGCTTTCTTT. It yields the protein CASSIHGEGTEAFF.

This chain links TRBV7-6 with TRBJ2-1; TRBD2 matches 15 bases. The CDR3 length is 16 residues. Germline assignment: CDR1 SGHVS and CDR2 FNYEAQ. V lost 1 base to trimming and J lost 9 bases; unmatched junction nucleotides: 4. CDR3 amino acids: CASSLGTSGGAGEQFF. The CDR3 bases are TGTGCCAGCAGCTTAGGGACTAGCGGGGGGGCCGGTGAGCAGTTCTTC.

This clone was counted only a few times. This chain joins TRBV30 and TRBJ1-2; D ambiguous. Trimming left V 7 bases short and J 8 bases short, with 11 bases between. This CDR3 comprises 10 residues. CDR1 is GTSNPN, CDR2 SVGIG, per germline (reference sequence). Here the CDR3 reads CALMREGYTF. CDR3 DNA sequence: TGTGCCTTGATGAGAGAAGGCTACACCTTC.

The gene calls are TRBV13 and TRBJ2-1, with D possibly being TRBD2 (5 bases). The germline V gene encodes CDR1 PRHDT and CDR2 FYEKMQ (reference sequence). Trimming took 2 bases from V and 2 from J, leaving 10 bases between them. The CDR3 extends over 15 amino acids. The CDR3, as DNA: TGTGCCAGCAGCTTATGGCGGGCGACCTACAATGAGCAGTTCTTC. This translates into CASSLWRATYNEQFF.

CDR3 nucleotides: TGTGCCAGCAGCCACTACTCGACTAGCGGGGGGGCGTTAGCCAAAAACATTCAGTACTTC. It codes for CASSHYSTSGGALAKNIQYF. This sequence joins TRBV3-1 (or the pseudogene TRBV3-2) and TRBJ2-4, with 14 bases that match TRBD2. J was trimmed by 0 bases and V by 3 bases; bases with no gene match: 10. Germline V gene lookup returns CDR1 LGHDT and CDR2 YNNKEL (reference sequence). The CDR3 is 20 residues long.

The chain joins TRBV10-3 to TRBJ1-6; TRBD1 aligns across 7 bases. V lost 10 bases to trimming and J lost 7 bases; unmatched junction nucleotides: 7. The CDR3 is 13 amino acids. The germline V gene encodes CDR1 ENHRY and CDR2 SYGVKD. Written as DNA, the CDR3 is TGTGCCAGTTCGGACAGGTACAATTCACCCCTCCACTTT. Residues: CASSDRYNSPLHF.

V and J are TRBV19 and TRBJ1-3; 8 nucleotides agree with TRBD1. The ends lost 4 bases at V and 13 bases at J; junction bases unmatched: 9. CDR1 is LNHDA, CDR2 SQIVND, per germline (reference sequence). This CDR3 has 13 amino acids. CDR3 in amino acids: CASSNRDRFRIYF. CDR3 DNA: TGTGCCAGTAGTAACCGGGACAGGTTCCGGATATATTTT.

The J gene is TRBJ1-3, the V gene TRBV30, with TRBD1 matching over 7 bases. Germline assignment: CDR1 GTSNPN and CDR2 SVGIG (reference sequence). The V and J ends lost 2 bases and 0 bases, in that order; junction bases with no gene match: 7. The CDR3 covers 16 residues. DNA of the CDR3: TGTGCCTGGAGTCAGGGACAGTCAAGCTCTGGAAACACCATATATTTT. Amino acid sequence: CAWSQGQSSSGNTIYF.

The genes are TRBV23-1 and TRBJ2-1, with 8 bases lining up with TRBD1. TRBV23-1 is an open reading frame, and its role is uncertain. The CDR3 loop spans 13 amino acids. The ends lost 11 bases at V and 10 bases at J; junction bases unmatched: 13. As DNA, the CDR3 is TGCGCCCTGGGGACAGGAGGGAGAAGGGAGCAGTTCTTC. Amino acids: CALGTGGRREQFF.

The V gene is TRBV11-2, the J gene TRBJ2-7, with D possibly being TRBD2 (6 bases). CDR1 and CDR2 (germline): SGHAT, FQNNGV. V was trimmed by 4 bases and J by 3 bases, leaving 13 bases between them. The CDR3 sequence is 14 residues long. CDR3 sequence reads: CASSWGDGYYEQYF. CDR3 nucleotides: TGTGCCAGCAGCTGGGGGGACGGATACTACGAGCAGTACTTC.

The chain uses TRBV27 and TRBJ2-5; 8 nucleotides match TRBD2. J gave up 4 bases and V 4 bases, and 8 bases lay outside the gene matches. The CDR3 has 15 amino acids. The V gene's germline CDR1 is MNHEY and CDR2 SMNVEV (reference sequence). The CDR3 loop reads CASSSTSGGGETQYF. The CDR3, as DNA: TGTGCCAGCAGTTCAACTAGCGGTGGGGGAGAGACCCAGTACTTC.

V gene TRBV5-1 combines with J gene TRBJ2-2; the D is unclear. Germline V gene lookup returns CDR1 SGHRS and CDR2 YFSETQ. The V end was cut by 0 bases, the J end by 0 bases, with 3 bases between. CDR3 length: 14 residues. CDR3 residues: CASSLDTNTGELFF. DNA of the CDR3: TGCGCCAGCAGCTTGGACACGAACACCGGGGAGCTGTTTTTT.

This clone was counted a single time. The chain has TRBV19 and TRBJ1-5; 7 nucleotides line up with TRBD1. V gave up 5 bases and J gave up 2 bases; unmatched junction bases: 9. The CDR3 runs to 16 residues. The germline gives CDR1 LNHDA, CDR2 SQIVND (reference sequence). This CDR3 is CASSEQGRRGNQPQHF. CDR3 bases: TGTGCCAGTAGTGAACAGGGGAGAAGGGGCAATCAGCCCCAGCATTTT. Combining the CDR3 with reference TRBV19 and TRBJ1-5 gives the whole variable domain DGGITQSPKYLFRKEGQNVTLSCEQNLNHDAMYWYRQDPGQGLRLIYYSQIVNDFQKGDIAEGYSVSREKKESFPLTVTSAQKNPTAFYLCASSEQGRRGNQPQHFGDGTRLSIL.